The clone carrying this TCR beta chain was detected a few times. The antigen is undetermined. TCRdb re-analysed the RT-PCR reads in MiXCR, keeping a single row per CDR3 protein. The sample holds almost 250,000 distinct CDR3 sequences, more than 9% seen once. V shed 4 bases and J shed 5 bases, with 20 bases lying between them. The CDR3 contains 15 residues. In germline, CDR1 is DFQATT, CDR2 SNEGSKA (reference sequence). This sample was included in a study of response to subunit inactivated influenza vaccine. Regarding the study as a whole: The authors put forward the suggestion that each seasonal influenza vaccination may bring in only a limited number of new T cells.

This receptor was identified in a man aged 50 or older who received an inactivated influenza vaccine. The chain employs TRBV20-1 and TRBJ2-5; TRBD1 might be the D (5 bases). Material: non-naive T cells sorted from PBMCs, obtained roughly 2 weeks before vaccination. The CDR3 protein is CSAKSVRGAVETQYF. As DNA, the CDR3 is TGCAGTGCTAAGTCGGTTAGGGGCGCGGTCGAGACCCAGTACTTC.